The 27 T cell receptor beta chains listed next were all sequenced from one sample in a study of blood T cell repertoires in COVID-19. The protocol was immunoSEQ multiplex PCR, while the TCRdb copy is restricted to in-frame clones and leaves out a portion. The sample yields roughly 380,000 clones, 75% to 90% seen once. The sample was peripheral blood. The receptors come from a woman between 35 and 50 years old with COVID-19, enrolled during active disease.

CDR3 residues: CASSTTANTIYF. The CDR3, as DNA: TGTGCCAGTAGTACCACAGCCAACACCATATATTTT. The chain is built from TRBV19 and TRBJ1-3; no clear D gene. This CDR3 has 12 amino acids. V was shortened by 4 bases and J by 7 bases, with 8 bases between the two germline ends. CDR1 and CDR2 (germline): LNHDA, SQIVND (reference sequence).

J is TRBJ2-7 and V is TRBV18; possibly TRBD1 for D (5 bases). From germline, CDR1 is KGHSH and CDR2 LQKENI. Trimming shortened V by 2 bases and J by 3 bases, and 11 bases separated the two germline ends. This CDR3 has 14 residues. The CDR3 loop reads CASSPSQGVYEQYF. The CDR3 nucleotides read TGTGCCAGCTCACCATCGCAGGGCGTCTACGAGCAGTACTTC.

The chain uses TRBV10-3 and TRBJ2-2; D might be TRBD2 (6 bases). The CDR3 covers 16 residues. Per the germline V gene, CDR1 is ENHRY and CDR2 is SYGVKD. V lost 1 base to trimming and J lost 4 bases, with 13 bases between them. The CDR3 is CAISEYGTSITGELFF. Here the CDR3 DNA reads TGTGCCATCAGTGAGTACGGGACTTCCATCACCGGGGAGCTGTTTTTT.

This chain's CDR3 is CASSLTPLSGELFF. CDR3 bases: TGTGCCAGCAGTTTAACCCCGCTGAGCGGGGAGCTGTTTTTT. The J gene is TRBJ2-2, the V gene TRBV27; D is ambiguous. Trimming pared 2 bases from V and 7 bases from J, leaving 11 bases between. This CDR3 has 14 residues. Germline V gene data show CDR1 as MNHEY and CDR2 as SMNVEV (reference sequence).

This clone was detected a few times. The V and J genes are TRBV7-9 and TRBJ2-3; 7 bases line up with TRBD1. The CDR3 extends over 12 amino acids. Germline values: CDR1 SEHNR, CDR2 FQNEAQ (reference sequence). V shed 10 bases and J 2 bases; nucleotides not matched to a gene: 3. CDR3 sequence reads: CAKGTVTDTQYF. CDR3 nucleotides: TGTGCCAAGGGGACAGTCACAGATACGCAGTATTTT.

This clone was detected once. The chain employs TRBV19 and TRBJ2-7, with TRBD2 matching over 11 bases. V dropped 0 bases and J dropped 9; count of bases not matched to a gene: 10. This CDR3 comprises 16 residues. Looked up from germline, CDR1 is LNHDA and CDR2 is SQIVND (reference sequence). In nucleotides, the CDR3 is TGTGCCAGTAGTATAGAAAGCCGGCTAGCGGGAGGCGGGCAGTACTTC. It yields the protein CASSIESRLAGGGQYF.

This chain links TRBV19 with TRBJ2-6, with 10 nucleotides matching TRBD1. Trimming took 3 bases from V and 4 from J; bases not matched to a gene: 6. Germline CDR1 is LNHDA and CDR2 is SQIVND (reference sequence). The CDR3 totals 17 residues. The CDR3 loop is CASSIGTGVRGANVLTF. In DNA form, the CDR3 reads TGTGCCAGTAGTATTGGGACAGGGGTAAGAGGGGCCAACGTCCTGACTTTC. The full variable domain, rest sourced from reference TRBV19 and TRBJ2-6, is DGGITQSPKYLFRKEGQNVTLSCEQNLNHDAMYWYRQDPGQGLRLIYYSQIVNDFQKGDIAEGYSVSREKKESFPLTVTSAQKNPTAFYLCASSIGTGVRGANVLTFGAGSRLTVL.

The genes are TRBV29-1 and TRBJ2-7, with D perhaps TRBD2 (5 bases). Germline CDR1 reads SQVTM; CDR2 reads ANQGSEA. This CDR3 is built from 14 residues. V lost 3 bases and J lost 4, with 16 bases in between. The DNA of the CDR3 is TGCAGCGTTGATGGCTGGGAGCCCGGTTACGAGCAGTACTTC. This encodes CSVDGWEPGYEQYF.

The chain uses TRBV10-2 and TRBJ1-2, with a tentative D call TRBD1 (6 bases). In germline, CDR1 is WSHSY, CDR2 SAAADI. This CDR3 has 11 amino acids. The ends were cut back, 7 bases at V and 6 bases at J, with 9 bases in the middle. This CDR3 is CASIAGDGYTF. The DNA of the CDR3 is TGCGCCAGCATTGCAGGGGATGGCTACACCTTC.

The V gene is TRBV6-1, the J gene TRBJ2-4; TRBD1 aligns across 9 bases. CDR1 is MNHNS and CDR2 is SASEGT in the germline V gene. The CDR3 totals 17 residues. Trimming removed 2 bases from V and 2 bases from J; junction bases left unmatched: 7. For the CDR3, the DNA is TGTGCCAGCAGTGAACGCCCCACAGGGGGCACCAAAAACATTCAGTACTTC. It specifies CASSERPTGGTKNIQYF.

This chain joins TRBV6-5 and TRBJ1-5; 10 nucleotides align to TRBD1. The CDR3 extends over 15 amino acids. V lost 4 bases and J lost 4; bases outside the gene matches: 4. Germline assignment: CDR1 MNHEY and CDR2 SVGAGI. As DNA, the CDR3 is TGTGCCAGCAGTTTGCCGGGACAGGGGAATCAGCCCCAGCATTTT. Protein sequence: CASSLPGQGNQPQHF.

The genes are TRBV5-4 and TRBJ2-5, with D tentatively TRBD1 (5 bases). Germline-derived CDR1 and CDR2 are SGHNT and YYREEE (reference sequence). This CDR3 is 14 amino acids long. V was trimmed by 1 base and J by 4 bases, leaving 11 bases between them. CDR3 in amino acids: CASSLFDRTETQYF. The CDR3 DNA reads TGTGCCAGCAGCTTGTTTGACAGAACAGAGACCCAGTACTTC.

The chain joins TRBV5-4 to TRBJ2-2; 7 nucleotides agree with TRBD1. Germline V gene sequence: CDR1 SGHNT, CDR2 YYREEE (reference sequence). There are 16 residues in the CDR3. V shed 6 bases and J 4 bases; nucleotides not matched to a gene: 12. The CDR3 DNA sequence: TGTGCCAGCACCGATATACCGGGACAGATCACCGGGGAGCTGTTTTTT. This sequence encodes CASTDIPGQITGELFF.

The rearrangement uses TRBV27 and TRBJ1-1; possibly TRBD1 for D (6 bases). The CDR3 is 15 amino acids. Germline-derived CDR1 and CDR2 are MNHEY and SMNVEV (reference sequence). The germline V and J ends were trimmed by 5 bases and 0 bases, with 13 bases remaining between them. The CDR3 bases are TGTGCCAGCAGTCTAAGACAGGCCATGAACACTGAAGCTTTCTTT. Protein: CASSLRQAMNTEAFF.

In regard to this clone: Other DNA sequences within the sample encode an identical CDR3. The V and J genes are TRBV5-1 and TRBJ2-1; 8 bases align to TRBD1. The CDR3 extends over 14 amino acids. After removal of 0 bases from V and 7 bases from J, the junction contained 3 bases not matched to a gene. Germline V lookup: CDR1 SGHRS, CDR2 YFSETQ. The CDR3 sequence: CASSLGQGWNEQFF. In nucleotides, the CDR3 is TGCGCCAGCAGCTTGGGACAGGGGTGGAATGAGCAGTTCTTC.

This clone was counted only a few times. The V call is TRBV11-2, the J call TRBJ2-1, with 9 bases aligning to TRBD1. The CDR3 extends over 14 amino acids. The V gene's germline CDR1 is SGHAT and CDR2 FQNNGV. V gave up 5 bases and J gave up 6 bases; unmatched junction bases: 5. As DNA, the CDR3 is TGTGCCAGCAGCATACAGGGGGCAGCCAATGAGCAGTTCTTC. Its protein is CASSIQGAANEQFF.

This sequence joins TRBV28 and TRBJ1-1, with D unresolved. V was trimmed by 5 bases and J by 13 bases, leaving 14 bases between them. This CDR3 is built from 11 residues. Germline V gene sequence: CDR1 MDHEN, CDR2 SYDVKM. The CDR3 coding sequence is TGTGCCAGCAGTCCCATGACTAATCATTTCTTT. It codes for CASSPMTNHFF.

The chain recombines TRBV19 with TRBJ1-5; 7 positions match TRBD1. Trimming removed 6 bases from V and 7 bases from J; junction bases left unmatched: 15. The CDR3 contains 16 residues. Germline V gives CDR1 LNHDA, CDR2 SQIVND (reference sequence). The CDR3 nucleotides read TGTGCCAGTAGCGCCCGGAACAGGGGCCAGGGACAGCCCCAGCATTTT. This translates into CASSARNRGQGQPQHF.

CDR3 coding DNA: TGCAGCGTTCGGGTGTATACCTACGAGCAGTACTTC. It codes for CSVRVYTYEQYF. The genes are TRBV29-1 and TRBJ2-7, with D unclear. The CDR3 is 12 residues long. Germline V gene sequence: CDR1 SQVTM, CDR2 ANQGSEA. The V and J ends lost 5 bases and 2 bases respectively, with 10 bases between them.

J is TRBJ1-5 and V is TRBV27, with 7 bases identical to TRBD1. The V segment lost 2 bases and the J segment 5 bases; nucleotides outside the gene matches: 6. CDR1 and CDR2 from the germline V gene are MNHEY and SMNVEV (reference sequence). The CDR3 has 15 residues. The CDR3 DNA follows: TGTGCCAGCAGTTTAGAAGGGACAGCCTATCAGCCCCAGCATTTT. This encodes CASSLEGTAYQPQHF.

The gene calls are TRBV5-6 and TRBJ1-2; possible D gene TRBD1, 6 bases. The length of the CDR3 is 14 residues. Trimming cost V 4 bases and J 4 bases, with 14 bases left between them. Germline V CDR1 and CDR2: SGHDT, YYEEEE. CDR3 DNA: TGTGCCAGCAGCCTGGACAGCACTCGCTATGGCTACACCTTC. Its protein product is CASSLDSTRYGYTF.

The chain is built from TRBV25-1 and TRBJ1-1; D may be TRBD1 (5 bases). The CDR3 contains 14 residues. The V and J ends lost 1 base and 4 bases respectively, with 10 bases between them. Per germline, CDR1 MGHDK and CDR2 SYGVNS. The CDR3 DNA follows: TGTGCCAGCAGTGAATTAACAGGCGTCACTGAAGCTTTCTTT. This gives the protein CASSELTGVTEAFF.

The rearrangement joins TRBV15 to TRBJ2-1; 8 bases match TRBD1. The V gene's germline CDR1 is LNHNV and CDR2 YYDKDF (reference sequence). This CDR3 region has 15 residues. V was clipped by 5 bases and J by 2 bases; unmatched bases: 5. CDR3 bases: TGTGCCACCAGCCACGGACAGGGCACCTACAATGAGCAGTTCTTC. Residues: CATSHGQGTYNEQFF.

The chain carries TRBV7-2 and TRBJ1-2; a possible D gene is TRBD1 (6 bases). Trimming removed 5 bases at V and 2 bases at J, with 12 bases between. Germline V CDR1 and CDR2: SGHTA, FQGNSA. This CDR3 is 14 amino acids long. The CDR3 coding sequence is TGTGCCAGCAGCATGTGGGACATAAACTATGGCTACACCTTC. Encoded protein: CASSMWDINYGYTF.

The V gene is TRBV19, the J gene TRBJ1-5, with D unresolved. CDR1 is LNHDA and CDR2 is SQIVND in the germline V gene (reference sequence). V shed 3 bases and J shed 1 base, with 16 bases lying between them. This CDR3 is 17 amino acids long. CDR3 residues: CASSIPWEEGSNQPQHF. The CDR3 bases are TGTGCCAGTAGTATTCCCTGGGAGGAGGGAAGCAATCAGCCCCAGCATTTT.

In this sample, this clone turned up once. The CDR3 DNA is TGTGCCAGCAGCGAACAGGGTAGGAACACTGAAGCTTTCTTT. As protein: CASSEQGRNTEAFF. V gene TRBV6-2 or TRBV6-3 combines with J gene TRBJ1-1; D is perhaps TRBD1 (6 bases). Germline V gene data show CDR1 as MNHEY and CDR2 as SVGEGT. This CDR3 spans 14 amino acids. The V gene lost 6 bases and the J gene lost 1 base, with 12 bases spanning the gap.

The rearrangement joins TRBV7-3 to TRBJ2-5; weak D call: TRBD2 (6 bases). The CDR3 is 13 residues long. Per the germline V gene, CDR1 is SGHTA and CDR2 is FQGTGA. Trimming took 5 bases from V and 3 from J, leaving 10 bases between them. CDR3 sequence: CASSQGGKETQYF. CDR3 DNA sequence: TGTGCCAGCAGCCAGGGAGGAAAAGAGACCCAGTACTTC.